This T cell receptor (beta chain) was captured by sequencing in a study of cytotoxic CD8 clonotypes in ibrutinib-treated CLL. Study context: About 25 partial and 2 complete responses; at median approximately 68 months, about 14 remitted, about twelve progressed.

Comment on this clone: No antigen is known for it.

Study conclusions and caveats: Ibrutinib response saw clonality rise, and progression saw it return toward baseline. Sampling schedules were unmatched across sustained-remission and progressing patients.

Repertoires were generated with immunoSEQ multiplex PCR, while TCRdb's copy carries only in-frame clones and drops some. The data contain about 200,000 clones, roughly 79% of them singletons. The CDR3 extends over 13 amino acids. Trimming removed 3 bases from V and 4 bases from J, with 8 bases in between. Germline V gene data show CDR1 as MNHEY and CDR2 as SMNVEV (reference sequence). The source is a human donor with chronic lymphocytic leukemia. The chain couples TRBV27 to TRBJ2-3; D is uncertain. Sequencing was performed on PBMCs, taken after 12 months of ibrutinib treatment. This CDR3 is CASSFHSSDTQYF. DNA of the CDR3: TGTGCCAGCAGTTTTCATTCATCAGATACGCAGTATTTT.